This T cell receptor (beta chain) appears in the sequencing data of a study of cytomegalovirus exposure and HLA in healthy donors. Study observations and caveats: The investigators catalogued 150 to 200 TCR beta chains as cytomegalovirus-associated. Diagnosis of cytomegalovirus status made by the classifier reportedly showed high specificity and sensitivity. Earlier analysis yielded a pattern in which most TCR beta V segments were productive about 90% or about 30% of the time.

On this clone: The antigen is undetermined.

Use of 60 Vbeta and 13 Jbeta primers characterized the PCR. Using immunoSEQ multiplex PCR, the repertoire was profiled, and TCRdb retains in-frame clones only, with some absent. The sample includes some 190,000 clones, 70% to 80% of them seen just once. Germline V gives CDR1 SGHDT, CDR2 YYEEEE. This CDR3 has 17 residues. V shed 4 bases and J shed 1 base, with 19 bases lying between them. This TCR was recovered from a young man in good health and CMV-seronegative. Sequencing was carried out using PBMCs. The chain links TRBV5-6 to TRBJ2-3, with a possible D match to TRBD2 (7 bases). The CDR3 nucleotides read TGTGCCAGCAGCCTAACATTCCCCGGGGGGCGCACAGATACGCAGTATTTT. This gives the protein CASSLTFPGGRTDTQYF.